Listed below are T cell receptor beta chains from one sample, sequenced in a study of cytomegalovirus exposure and HLA in healthy donors. Clones were sequenced by immunoSEQ multiplex PCR, and TCRdb holds only the in-frame ones, with some missing. The data hold fewer than 200,000 clones, with approximately 86% observed a single time. The sequencing sample was made of PBMCs. These receptors all come from a woman under 30 in good health and CMV-seronegative. CDR3s include the opening cysteine and the closing phenylalanine or tryptophan. The D gene is left open where the match is weak. Where a row states a size, it is once, few, many or the class of an expanded clone; other rows omit it.

TRBV6-1,NA,NA,TRBJ2-4,TGTGCCAGCACAATGGGCCAGCCAAACATTCAGTACTTC,CASTMGQPNIQYF
TRBV6-1,NA,NA,TRBJ1-1,TGTGCCAGCCGCGCGTCAGGGGTGAACACTGAAGCTTTCTTT,CASRASGVNTEAFF
TRBV5-8,NA,NA,TRBJ1-2,TGTGCCAGCAGCTTGGTGCGGGGTCGTTCTGGCTACACCTTC,CASSLVRGRSGYTF
TRBV7-9,NA,TRBD2,TRBJ2-3,TGTGCCAGCAGCTATCCGGGACTAACGAGCACAGATACGCAGTATTTT,CASSYPGLTSTDTQYF
TRBV30,NA,NA,TRBJ1-1,TGTGCCTGGAGTTGGGGGGGACGGGCAGCTTTCTTT,CAWSWGGRAAFF
TRBV5-1,NA,NA,TRBJ2-7,TGCGCCAGCAGCTTGGCAGCTAGCGCGACCTACGAGCAGTACTTC,CASSLAASATYEQYF
TRBV5-4,once,NA,TRBJ1-1,TGTGCCAGCACCCAACTCCTTAACACTGAAGCTTTCTTT,CASTQLLNTEAFF
TRBV5-1,NA,NA,TRBJ1-3,TGCGCCAGCAGCTCCGGCACAGGGCGAGGAAACACCATATATTTT,CASSSGTGRGNTIYF
TRBV6-1,NA,TRBD1,TRBJ1-2,TGTGCCAGTGTAAGAGACAGGGACAACTATGGCTACACCTTC,CASVRDRDNYGYTF
TRBV10-2,NA,NA,TRBJ2-3,TGCGCCAGCAGTGAGCCTAGGGGGGGACCGGGTACAGATACGCAGTATTTT,CASSEPRGGPGTDTQYF
TRBV19,NA,NA,TRBJ2-2,TGTGCCACCTCCTTCAGGGAGAACACCGGGGAGCTGTTTTTT,CATSFRENTGELFF
TRBV7-2,NA,NA,TRBJ1-5,TGTGCCAGCAGCTTAGCGCGAGGGACTAATCAGCCCCAGCATTTT,CASSLARGTNQPQHF
TRBV29-1,NA,TRBD1,TRBJ1-1,TGCAGCGTTGATCGAGACAGGGGGCAAGCTTTCTTT,CSVDRDRGQAFF
TRBV4-1,NA,NA,TRBJ1-5,TGCGCCAGCAGCCAAGATCGTGTCCTTGGGGGGGAGCCCCAGCATTTT,CASSQDRVLGGEPQHF
TRBV4-1,NA,NA,TRBJ2-1,TGCGCCAGCAGCCAAGGCGGCGGCTATTCTAGTCTAGAGCAGTTCTTC,CASSQGGGYSSLEQFF